This T cell receptor beta chain was recovered during a study of T cells in tumors after PD-1 blockade. Across the study: Daily vismodegib 150 mg continued in a subset of anti-PD-1-treated patients.

Template: tumor biopsy or peripheral blood genomic DNA, 616-6,004 ng per sample. V lost 3 bases, J lost 3 bases, and 12 bases lay in between. Germline V gene data show CDR1 as SNHLY and CDR2 as FYNNEI. The CDR3 is made up of 14 amino acids. Only in-frame clones appear in the TCRdb table, and some are missing; sequencing was by immunoSEQ multiplex PCR. The table lists about 47,000 clones, just under 80% of them singletons. Source: PBMCs, taken before anti-PD-1 treatment. V gene TRBV2 combines with J gene TRBJ2-7, with D perhaps being TRBD1 or TRBD2 (6 bases each). This clonotype was sampled from a human donor with basal cell carcinoma. The CDR3 coding sequence is TGTGCCAGCAGTGAGAGGGGGGTTGGCTACGAGCAGTACTTC. It is translated as CASSERGVGYEQYF.